The 26 T cell receptor beta chains reported below all come from one sample, sequenced in a study of T cells after yellow fever vaccination (dated by TCRdb to the late 2010s). According to the study, the label for this sample's treatment or condition signals: live attenuated yellow fever vaccine strain. Library preparation employed 5' RACE. The reads were generated on an Illumina HiSeq 2500. TCRdb ran its own pipeline on the public reads, namely fastp trimming at Q25 and MiXCR clone calling, and kept in-frame beta chains. Rows are unified per CDR3 protein, each entry keeping the most common DNA and genes. This sample comprises hundreds of thousands of distinct CDR3 sequences, roughly 13% of them detected only once. The top ten clonotypes cover over 11% of the sample. The starting material was PBMCs, obtained on the day of the yellow fever booster vaccination. The receptors here all came from a man between 25 and 39 years old who received the YFV17D yellow fever vaccine.

This chain uses TRBV29-1 with TRBJ2-1; 10 bases match TRBD1. The CDR3 runs 14 residues. V shed 7 bases, J shed 5 bases, and the junction held 8 bases outside the gene matches. The germline V gene encodes CDR1 SQVTM and CDR2 ANQGSEA. The CDR3 DNA reads as TGCAGCGCCGCCGGGACAGGGGTGCACAATGAGCAGTTCTTC. Its translation: CSAAGTGVHNEQFF.

This clonotype has just a few counts. The gene calls are TRBV7-9 and TRBJ2-7; 8 bases are shared with TRBD2. Germline lookup yields CDR1 SEHNR and CDR2 FQNEAQ (reference sequence). V lost 5 bases, J lost 7 bases, and 7 bases stayed unmatched. This CDR3 comprises 13 residues. This CDR3 reads CASSRGGPGEQYF. DNA for the CDR3: TGTGCCAGCAGCCGCGGGGGGCCGGGTGAGCAGTACTTC.

In this sample, this clonotype turned up a few times. The chain carries TRBV28 and TRBJ2-1, with 9 nucleotides matching TRBD2. Germline V gene lookup returns CDR1 MDHEN and CDR2 SYDVKM. This CDR3 has 13 residues. V lost 7 bases, J lost 6 bases, and 4 bases stayed unmatched. This chain's CDR3 is CASKASGVNEQFF. In nucleotides, the CDR3 is TGTGCCAGCAAGGCTAGCGGGGTCAATGAGCAGTTCTTC.

This clonotype was counted a few times. The rearrangement uses TRBV29-1 and TRBJ2-7, with 12 bases that match TRBD2. The length of the CDR3 is 16 residues. The trim removed 6 bases at V and 2 bases at J, leaving 11 bases unmatched. Germline V CDR1 and CDR2: SQVTM, ANQGSEA. CDR3 loop: CSVLLAGGPQTYEQYF. In DNA, the CDR3 is TGCAGCGTCCTACTAGCGGGAGGTCCCCAAACCTACGAGCAGTACTTC.

The chain links TRBV5-4 to TRBJ2-1, with 8 bases fitting TRBD1. The CDR3 runs to 13 residues. Germline CDR1 SGHNT, CDR2 YYREEE (reference sequence). V trimming: 4 bases; J trimming: 6 bases; junction bases outside the gene matches: 3. The CDR3 DNA reads TGTGCCAGCAGCAGGACAGGGATCAATGAGCAGTTCTTC. Translated: CASSRTGINEQFF.

The rearrangement uses TRBV7-9 and TRBJ1-4; a weak D match, TRBD1 (6 bases). Trimming removed 2 bases at V and 4 bases at J, with 11 bases between. The germline V gene encodes CDR1 SEHNR and CDR2 FQNEAQ (reference sequence). The CDR3 has 15 residues. CDR3 sequence reads: CASSLTTGNNEKLFF. For the CDR3, the DNA is TGTGCCAGCAGCTTAACGACAGGCAATAATGAAAAACTGTTTTTT.

This clonotype was counted a few times. This chain connects TRBV11-2 to TRBJ2-7, with a possible D match to TRBD1 (5 bases). The germline gives CDR1 SGHAT, CDR2 FQNNGV. V was clipped by 1 base and J by 0 bases, with 13 bases between them. The CDR3 runs 16 residues. The CDR3 reads CASSLATELSSYEQYF. CDR3 sequence (DNA): TGTGCCAGCAGCTTAGCGACAGAGCTGAGCTCCTACGAGCAGTACTTC.

This chain connects TRBV20-1 to TRBJ1-6; D gene ambiguous. CDR3 length: 15 amino acids. Trimming cost V 7 bases and J 0 bases, with 13 bases left between them. Germline assignment: CDR1 DFQATT and CDR2 SNEGSKA (reference sequence). CDR3 amino acids: CSVPGPSSYNSPLHF. CDR3 DNA: TGCAGTGTTCCGGGCCCCAGCTCCTATAATTCACCCCTCCACTTT.

This clonotype was found a few times. CDR3 sequence reads: CATSDPGLAGEADTQYF. CDR3 sequence (DNA): TGTGCCACCAGTGACCCAGGACTAGCGGGAGAGGCAGATACGCAGTATTTT. This rearrangement joins TRBV24-1 to TRBJ2-3; TRBD2 matches at 13 bases. V gave up 4 bases and J gave up 4 bases; unmatched junction bases: 7. Germline V CDR1 and CDR2: KGHDR, SFDVKD. CDR3 size: 17 residues.

The CDR3 nucleotides read TGCACCAGCAGCCAAGTGAGTAGCGGGAGTAGGGATGAGCAGTTCTTC. Translation: CTSSQVSSGSRDEQFF. The chain joins TRBV1 to TRBJ2-1; TRBD2, the table's D call, was not compared with the DNA. TRBV1 is designated a pseudogene. CDR3 length: 16 residues.

The chain links TRBV6-2 or TRBV6-3 to TRBJ2-7; unclear D gene. Germline CDR1 MNHEY, CDR2 SVGEGT. The CDR3 is 17 amino acids. V lost 2 bases, J lost 3 bases, and 20 bases lay in between. The CDR3, as DNA: TGTGCCAGCAGTTACATTGGCAGATCCCGGGTAAGCTACGAGCAGTACTTC. This gives the protein CASSYIGRSRVSYEQYF.

The J gene is TRBJ2-2, the V gene TRBV27, with D unclear. The CDR3 sequence is 13 residues long. In germline, CDR1 is MNHEY, CDR2 SMNVEV (reference sequence). V lost 6 bases and J lost 6, with 11 bases in between. The CDR3 coding sequence is TGTGCCAGCAGACCTGGTGGATCCGGGGAGCTGTTTTTT. Its protein is CASRPGGSGELFF.

This clonotype occurred a few times. The chain joins TRBV20-1 to TRBJ1-1; no firm D call. There are 11 residues in the CDR3. From germline, CDR1 is DFQATT and CDR2 SNEGSKA (reference sequence). V lost 7 bases and J lost 1, with 7 bases in between. For the CDR3, the DNA is TGCAGTGGGGATAAGAACACTGAAGCTTTCTTT. It yields the protein CSGDKNTEAFF.

This clonotype was recorded a few times. The chain employs TRBV29-1 and TRBJ1-1; D uncertain. The germline V and J ends were trimmed by 0 bases and 6 bases, with 8 bases remaining between them. CDR1 is SQVTM and CDR2 is ANQGSEA in the germline V gene. This CDR3 contains 12 residues. This CDR3 is CSVEETLAEAFF. CDR3 nucleotides: TGCAGCGTTGAAGAGACCCTGGCTGAAGCTTTCTTT.

The V and J genes are TRBV4-1 and TRBJ2-5, with D possibly called TRBD1 or TRBD2 (5 bases each). This CDR3 contains 16 residues. The germline V and J ends were trimmed by 4 bases and 5 bases, with 20 bases remaining between them. Germline CDR1 and CDR2: MGHRA and YSYEKL. CDR3 DNA sequence: TGCGCCAGCAGCCTGGGGCCAGCGGTCCTACCCGAGACCCAGTACTTC. Protein sequence: CASSLGPAVLPETQYF.

This clonotype came up many times. The chain has TRBV27 and TRBJ2-7; no clear D. Germline V lookup: CDR1 MNHEY, CDR2 SMNVEV (reference sequence). This CDR3 has 13 amino acids. Between the trimmed V and J ends, which lost 0 bases and 3 bases, there was a span of 6 bases. In DNA form, the CDR3 reads TGTGCCAGCAGTTTATCGAAGGGCTACGAGCAGTACTTC. Translated, it gives CASSLSKGYEQYF.

This clonotype occurred a few times. The chain has TRBV7-9 and TRBJ1-5, with 11 bases matching TRBD1. Unmatched junction bases numbered 5, after V lost 5 bases and J lost 5 bases. The CDR3 loop spans 15 amino acids. Germline V gene lookup returns CDR1 SEHNR and CDR2 FQNEAQ (reference sequence). This CDR3 is CASSLGQGEDQPQHF. The CDR3 DNA reads TGTGCCAGCAGCCTGGGACAGGGGGAAGATCAGCCCCAGCATTTT.

The genes are TRBV12-3 or TRBV12-4 and TRBJ2-3; maybe TRBD2 (5 bases). The CDR3 runs to 16 residues. Trimming shortened V by 5 bases and J by 4 bases, and 19 bases separated the two germline ends. This CDR3 reads CASSKQEGDGPDTQYF. CDR3 nucleotides: TGTGCCAGCAGTAAGCAAGAGGGAGATGGCCCAGATACGCAGTATTTT.

This clonotype came up a few times. The chain links TRBV20-1 to TRBJ2-1; 11 bases match TRBD1. V shed 5 bases and J 12 bases; nucleotides not matched to a gene: 21. CDR1 and CDR2 (germline): DFQATT, SNEGSKA (reference sequence). The CDR3 loop spans 17 amino acids. The CDR3 spells CSAGGQGAVASPTLQFF. CDR3 nucleotide sequence: TGCAGTGCTGGTGGACAGGGGGCCGTCGCCTCCCCTACCTTGCAGTTCTTC.

This clonotype was detected once. This chain joins TRBV5-4 and TRBJ2-1; D ambiguous. The CDR3 length is 15 residues. CDR1 is SGHNT and CDR2 is YYREEE in the germline V gene (reference sequence). Trimming left V 4 bases short and J 0 bases short, with 11 bases between. The CDR3 region has the DNA TGTGCCAGCAGCCCCGCTGTTGTCTCCTACAATGAGCAGTTCTTC. Translation: CASSPAVVSYNEQFF.

This clonotype was observed a handful of times. The CDR3 loop is CASSLPMAGLGETQYF. The CDR3 DNA is TGTGCCAGCAGCTTGCCGATGGCAGGGTTAGGGGAGACCCAGTACTTC. The J gene is TRBJ2-5, the V gene TRBV5-8, with TRBD1 as a possible D gene (5 bases). The CDR3 is 16 residues long. V was shortened by 1 base and J by 5 bases, with 18 bases between the two germline ends. CDR1 is SGHTS and CDR2 is YDEGEE in the germline V gene.

The chain recombines TRBV7-2 with TRBJ2-7; D uncertain. This CDR3 has 15 residues. Germline V gene data show CDR1 as SGHTA and CDR2 as FQGNSA. V was trimmed by 0 bases and J by 0 bases, leaving 9 bases between them. The CDR3 coding sequence is TGTGCCAGCAGCTTAGCGGGATGGAACTCCTACGAGCAGTACTTC. It encodes CASSLAGWNSYEQYF.

The gene calls are TRBV12-3 or TRBV12-4 and TRBJ2-7, with a weak D call TRBD2 (7 bases). The V end lost 2 bases, the J end lost 9 bases, and 14 bases lay between the germline ends. The CDR3 covers 13 residues. The CDR3 spells CASSLSGKGGQYF. DNA of the CDR3: TGTGCCAGCAGTTTAAGCGGGAAAGGGGGGCAGTACTTC.

The CDR3 loop reads CASRLTGYNQPQHF. Written as DNA, the CDR3 is TGCGCCAGCAGGCTCACAGGTTACAATCAGCCCCAGCATTTT. The rearrangement uses TRBV10-2 and TRBJ1-5; maybe TRBD1 (5 bases). The CDR3 sequence is 14 residues long. Germline values: CDR1 WSHSY, CDR2 SAAADI. Trimming cost V 6 bases and J 3 bases, with 12 bases left between them.

This sequence joins TRBV5-1 and TRBJ2-1; 8 nucleotides line up with TRBD2. J lost 6 bases, V lost 2 bases, and 16 bases had no gene match. Germline CDR1 SGHRS, CDR2 YFSETQ. This CDR3 is built from 18 residues. CDR3 DNA sequence: TGCGCCAGCAGCTTTTGGCGGCGGAGTAGCGGGACTGGCAATGAGCAGTTCTTC. Amino acids: CASSFWRRSSGTGNEQFF. Full variable domain (outside the CDR3, taken from reference TRBV5-1 and TRBJ2-1): KAGVTQTPRYLIKTRGQQVTLSCSPISGHRSVSWYQQTPGQGLQFLFEYFSETQRNKGNFPGRFSGRQFSNSRSEMNVSTLELGDSALYLCASSFWRRSSGTGNEQFFGPGTRLTVL.

J is TRBJ2-1 and V is TRBV14; 7 bases agree with TRBD2. V gave up 8 bases and J gave up 3 bases; unmatched junction bases: 7. Germline V gene data show CDR1 as SGHDN and CDR2 as FVKESK. The CDR3 covers 14 residues. CDR3 sequence (DNA): TGTGCCAGCGTCCTAGCGGATGGCTACAATGAGCAGTTCTTC. This sequence encodes CASVLADGYNEQFF.